One sample yielded the 4 T cell receptor beta chains listed below, sequenced in a study of T cells after yellow fever vaccination. TCRdb analysed the 5' RACE reads with MiXCR anew, one entry per CDR3 protein. This sample has under 550,000 distinct CDR3 sequences, with about a fifth found just once. The sample here was PBMCs, taken around 3 weeks after the first yellow fever vaccination. These receptors all stem from a man aged 18-30 years who received the YFV17D yellow fever vaccine.

The chain links TRBV4-1 to TRBJ2-1; TRBD2 aligns across 8 bases. The germline V gene has CDR1 MGHRA and CDR2 YSYEKL. This CDR3 spans 20 amino acids. The V and J ends lost 1 base and 0 bases, in that order; junction bases with no gene match: 14. CDR3 coding DNA: TGCGCCAGCAGCCAAGGTGGGACGGTGGGGCTAGCGGGCTCCTACAATGAGCAGTTCTTC. Amino acid sequence: CASSQGGTVGLAGSYNEQFF.

This rearrangement joins TRBV29-1 to TRBJ1-5; 7 bases are shared with TRBD1. The CDR3 runs to 13 residues. Germline CDR1 SQVTM, CDR2 ANQGSEA. The J segment lost 5 bases and the V segment lost 5 bases, leaving 6 bases of the junction unmatched. Here the CDR3 DNA reads TGCAGCGTTCGCCCGGACAGGCATCAGCCCCAGCATTTT. This sequence encodes CSVRPDRHQPQHF.

This clonotype was seen more than once but under ten times. The gene calls are TRBV7-2 and TRBJ2-1; possibly TRBD1 for D (7 bases). The CDR3 covers 15 residues. Germline CDR1 SGHTA, CDR2 FQGNSA. The V and J ends lost 1 base and 9 bases respectively, with 16 bases between them. The CDR3 bases are TGTGCCAGCAGCTTAGGCCCCCGACAGGGAGGTGAGCAGTTCTTC. Translating it yields CASSLGPRQGGEQFF. Looking up the rest from reference TRBV7-2 and TRBJ2-1 gives the full variable domain: GAGVSQSPSNKVTEKGKDVELRCDPISGHTALYWYRQSLGQGLEFLIYFQGNSAPDKSGLPSDRFSAERTGGSVSTLTIQRTQQEDSAVYLCASSLGPRQGGEQFFGPGTRLTVL.

The V gene is TRBV29-1, the J gene TRBJ1-5; unclear D gene. V dropped 7 bases and J dropped 7 bases, with 14 bases sitting between them. Germline V gene data show CDR1 as SQVTM and CDR2 as ANQGSEA. This CDR3 contains 12 residues. The CDR3 here is CSENREGQPQHF. The CDR3 DNA sequence: TGCAGCGAAAACCGGGAGGGACAGCCCCAGCATTTT.